This T cell receptor (beta chain) was retrieved from a study of regulatory T cells in long-lasting Graves disease (dated by TCRdb to about 2021). Background on the whole study: Persistent Graves' disease meant more than 5 years of antithyroid drug treatment with TSH receptor autoantibodies that stayed positive. TCR sequencing covered approximately 13 persistent and approximately 20 newly diagnosed Graves' disease patients, some 33 samples in total. This study used TCR sequencing and RNA sequencing of peripheral blood to compare persistent Graves' disease patients against newly diagnosed Graves' disease patients. The study took place in China and was registered as a clinical trial. Antithyroid drugs had been taken for 8.5 to 13 years on average by persistent Graves' disease patients in the clinical cohort.

The study at large found these results: Because the primary lesion, thyroid tissue, could not be accessed, the study looked at peripheral blood alone. Sequencing and analysis were restricted to the TCR beta chain. Compared with newly diagnosed patients, patients with persistent Graves' disease had lower TCR Shannon entropy and fewer highly expanded clones, which suggests clonal expansion. Persistent disease showed preferential use of TRBV28, TRBJ1-2 and TRBJ2-5, whereas newly diagnosed disease favored TRBV20-1 and TRBJ2-1. As a limitation, the authors acknowledged that the small sample size may reduce accuracy. Persistent patients shared more public clonotypes among themselves (under 3,000) than newly diagnosed patients did (nearly 1,000).

Per the publication, the time point label means: persistent/refractory GD, antithyroid drugs over 5 years with positive TRAb. For both TCR sequencing and RNA sequencing, RNA was extracted from PBMCs in TRIzol. The diagnosis of Graves' disease followed American Thyroid Association guidelines. Recruitment of patients was carried out at an endocrinology department in Xi'an, China. Each patient gave approximately 10 milliliters of peripheral blood, collected in an EDTA anticoagulant tube. Ficoll Paque Plus density gradient separation was used to isolate PBMCs, and no further T cell sorting was done. RNA quality was checked with an Agilent 2100 Bioanalyzer and agarose gel, and concentration with a NanoDrop 2000. Library preparation was by multiplex PCR. TCRdb lists the instrument as Illumina HiSeq 4000. TCR beta libraries were built with iRepertoire HTBI primers and Arm-PCR amplification of CDR3 regions. PCR products were gel purified before sequencing. As for the original processing: A total of roughly 58 TRBV and under 15 TRBJ segments were identified across samples and were used for gene usage analysis of CDR3 amino acid clonotypes. Filtered high-quality paired reads were merged into contigs using COPE and FqMerger. Contigs were aligned with BLAST to IMGT TRBV, TRBD and TRBJ reference genes, and CDR3 was defined per IMGT. Clonotypes above 0.1% frequency were classified as highly expanded clones. Repertoire diversity was measured by Shannon entropy, and V-J evenness by the Gini coefficient. Public clonotypes were defined as clonotypes shared by more than one individual. TCRdb reran the public reads through fastp at Q25 and MiXCR, keeping productive beta chains. Rows matching on CDR3 protein sequence are summarized as one entry with the most common DNA and genes. It is TCRdb's table, rather than the study itself, that gives the V and J calls and clone size. The sample table holds roughly 300,000 distinct CDR3 sequences, of which more than 20% were seen once. The ten largest clones add up to approximately 53% of the sample.

V and J are truncated by 4 bases and 2 bases respectively, leaving an intervening sequence of 15 bases. CDR1 and CDR2, per the germline V gene (reference sequence), are DFQATT and SNEGSKA. Including cysteine and phenylalanine, the CDR3 has 14 amino acids. Of the read, only the CDR3 DNA is kept; its 42 bases are in frame from base 1. A note on this clonotype: Its antigen remains unidentified. The record has no base qualities; no much larger clone is one base away.

The starting material was peripheral blood mononuclear cells (PBMCs), obtained when the disease was refractory, from a patient treated with antithyroid drugs. This TCR was recovered from a female donor with Graves disease. The V and J segments used are TRBV20-1 and TRBJ2-7; TRBD1 is possibly the D segment (5 matching bases). The CDR3 is CSANQVGPTYEQYF. The DNA reads TGCAGTGCTAACCAGGTGGGGCCTACCTACGAGCAGTACTTC.